A selection of T cell receptor beta chains follows, all from one sample in a study of neurological immune-mediated disorders. TCRdb re-called the 5' RACE reads with MiXCR, one entry per CDR3 protein. The sample lists around 32,000 distinct CDR3 sequences, around 10% occurring once. Sequencing was carried out using PBMCs. Receptor source: a woman aged 60-75 years in good health. The conserved cysteine and the conserved F or W are not part of the CDR3 here. Fields, in order: J gene, V gene, CDR3 protein.

J: TRBJ1-1; V: TRBV14; CDR3: ASSQPDRGYTEAF
J: TRBJ1-1; V: TRBV20-1; CDR3: SAFQGGAEAF
J: TRBJ1-6; V: TRBV4-3; CDR3: ASSQDGADTHNSPLH
J: TRBJ2-2; V: TRBV20-1; CDR3: SARGQGEIGWLF
J: TRBJ2-2; V: TRBV10-3; CDR3: AISSGTGELF
J: TRBJ2-1; V: TRBV5-5; CDR3: ASRQLGGGSYNEQF
J: TRBJ2-1; V: TRBV7-2; CDR3: ASSLTGGTPYNEQF
J: TRBJ2-3; V: TRBV20-1; CDR3: SARGVREADTQY
J: TRBJ1-1; V: TRBV7-2; CDR3: ASSQTANTEAF
J: TRBJ2-1; V: TRBV20-1; CDR3: SASDSGGANEQF
J: TRBJ2-3; V: TRBV20-1; CDR3: SARGALQGFTDTQY
J: TRBJ1-2; V: TRBV7-2; CDR3: ASSNARINYGYT
J: TRBJ1-1; V: TRBV7-3; CDR3: ASSLGAPGLKQKAF
J: TRBJ1-4; V: TRBV7-2; CDR3: ASSPGGSRRGEKLF
J: TRBJ1-6; V: TRBV27; CDR3: ASSLSGLRDSPLH
J: TRBJ2-1; V: TRBV7-2; CDR3: ASSFGRGYNEQF
J: TRBJ2-7; V: TRBV7-9; CDR3: ASSLEGDGSYEQY
J: TRBJ2-5; V: TRBV6-5; CDR3: ASSYQGGRETQY
J: TRBJ2-5; V: TRBV25-1; CDR3: ASSEDGTQY
J: TRBJ2-1; V: TRBV3-1; CDR3: ASSQVGGRGSHNEQF
J: TRBJ1-1; V: TRBV18; CDR3: ASSRLRPNTEAF
J: TRBJ1-6; V: TRBV7-9; CDR3: ASSAAPGSGSPLH
J: TRBJ2-1; V: TRBV29-1; CDR3: SVGGTSAQNEQF
J: TRBJ1-5; V: TRBV5-1; CDR3: ASSQDGYSNQPQH
J: TRBJ1-3; V: TRBV6-1; CDR3: ASSELDRAGNTIY
J: TRBJ2-5; V: TRBV7-3; CDR3: ASSSTSGGAGETQY
J: TRBJ2-4; V: TRBV14; CDR3: ASSQDWGQGAIQY
J: TRBJ2-3; V: TRBV4-2; CDR3: ASSPRTSGGTNTQY
J: TRBJ2-7; V: TRBV28; CDR3: ASSSSRGSGEQY
J: TRBJ1-2; V: TRBV6-2/TRBV6-3; CDR3: ASSLRDRGFYGYT
J: TRBJ2-3; V: TRBV12-3/TRBV12-4; CDR3: ASSRVGQAADTQY
J: TRBJ1-2; V: TRBV29-1; CDR3: SVVSVTLNYGYT
J: TRBJ2-2; V: TRBV20-1; CDR3: SARDPRGGTGELF
J: TRBJ1-2; V: TRBV6-5; CDR3: ASSQQGGYGYT
J: TRBJ2-7; V: TRBV15; CDR3: ATSREGGEQY
J: TRBJ1-1; V: TRBV4-1; CDR3: ASSQVGQGSANTEAF
J: TRBJ1-1; V: TRBV29-1; CDR3: SVPHRKALTEAF
J: TRBJ2-1; V: TRBV7-3; CDR3: ASSLTFGRNEQF
J: TRBJ2-5; V: TRBV9; CDR3: ASSVAGGLQETQY
J: TRBJ2-1; V: TRBV5-6; CDR3: ASNLQVSSYNEQF
J: TRBJ1-4; V: TRBV20-1; CDR3: SAPGITNEKLF